This record looks at one T cell receptor beta chain sequence and its context. This PCR relied on a set of 60 Vbeta primers and 13 Jbeta primers. Here immunoSEQ multiplex PCR was the method, and the copy in TCRdb shows in-frame clones only, minus some. The sample includes around 200,000 clones, about 80% of them seen just once. The entry originates in a study of cytomegalovirus exposure and HLA in healthy donors. The ends were cut back, 1 base at V and 4 bases at J, with 8 bases in the middle. This CDR3 comprises 13 residues. Germline assignment: CDR1 MGHRA and CDR2 YSYEKL. This receptor was taken from a woman between 45 and 60 years old in good health and CMV-seropositive. The sequencing sample was made of PBMCs. The V call is TRBV4-1, the J call TRBJ2-7; D perhaps matches TRBD2 (6 bases). CDR3 sequence (DNA): TGCGCCAGCAGCCAAGCTGGGAGGTACGAGCAGTACTTC. Protein product: CASSQAGRYEQYF.